Below are 21 T cell receptor beta chains sequenced from a single sample in a study of cytomegalovirus exposure and HLA in healthy donors. The study ran its PCR with 60 Vbeta and 13 Jbeta primers. Some clones are missing from TCRdb's copy, which holds only in-frame ones; the method was immunoSEQ multiplex PCR. The sample carries around 180,000 clones, about three quarters recorded once. Sequencing used PBMCs. The receptors shown here come from a girl between 10 and 17 years old in good health and CMV-seronegative.

This chain links TRBV14 with TRBJ2-1, with D hard to call. V shed 4 bases and J shed 5 bases, with 12 bases lying between them. There are 14 residues in the CDR3. Germline CDR1 SGHDN, CDR2 FVKESK. The CDR3 here is CASSPRVGNNEQFF. In DNA, the CDR3 is TGTGCCAGCAGCCCCCGGGTCGGAAACAATGAGCAGTTCTTC.

V and J are TRBV7-6 and TRBJ1-5; possibly TRBD1 for D (6 bases). The CDR3 covers 13 residues. The germline CDR1 and CDR2 sequences are SGHVS and FNYEAQ. The germline V and J ends were trimmed by 5 bases and 6 bases, with 11 bases remaining between them. CDR3 in amino acids: CASSQGLAQPQHF. In DNA, the CDR3 is TGTGCCAGCAGCCAGGGGCTGGCTCAGCCCCAGCATTTT.

For this clone: One end of the junction is discordant with germline, which a read error may explain. The rearrangement joins TRBV14 to TRBJ2-4; D unresolved. Looked up from germline, CDR1 is SGHDN and CDR2 is FVKESK. The CDR3 has 14 residues. The DNA of the CDR3 is TGTGCCAGCAGCGAAGACCCTCTAAAAAACATTCAGTACTTC. This translates into CASSEDPLKNIQYF.

The V and J genes are TRBV12-5 and TRBJ1-2, with 7 bases that match TRBD1. The ends lost 6 bases at V and 4 bases at J; junction bases unmatched: 8. Germline CDR1 and CDR2: LGHNT and FRNRAP. The CDR3 sequence is 14 residues long. The CDR3 coding sequence is TGTGCTAGTGGGGCCTACAGGGGCGTCTATGGCTACACCTTC. Its protein product is CASGAYRGVYGYTF.

The V gene is TRBV15, the J gene TRBJ2-7; 7 bases agree with TRBD1. The J segment lost 5 bases and the V segment lost 0 bases, leaving 7 bases of the junction unmatched. This CDR3 is built from 15 residues. Germline CDR1 LNHNV, CDR2 YYDKDF (reference sequence). The CDR3 nucleotides are TGTGCCACCAGCAGAGAGACGACAGGGTGGGACGAGCAGTACTTC. This gives the protein CATSRETTGWDEQYF.

A single count supports this clone. The rearrangement links TRBV2 to TRBJ2-7, with D uncertain. This CDR3 has 15 amino acids. CDR1 is SNHLY, CDR2 FYNNEI, per germline. V was pared by 2 bases and J by 5 bases, with 16 bases between. CDR3 amino acids: CASSENSQVRNEQYF. CDR3 coding DNA: TGTGCCAGCAGTGAAAATTCCCAGGTTCGGAACGAGCAGTACTTC. Together with reference TRBV2 and TRBJ2-7, the CDR3 gives the full variable domain: EPEVTQTPSHQVTQMGQEVILRCVPISNHLYFYWYRQILGQKVEFLVSFYNNEISEKSEIFDDQFSVERPDGSNFTLKIRSTKLEDSAMYFCASSENSQVRNEQYFGPGTRLTVT.

The CDR3 loop is CASSREGGGYGYTF. DNA for the CDR3: TGTGCCAGCAGCCGGGAGGGCGGGGGGTATGGCTACACCTTC. This chain joins TRBV7-9 and TRBJ1-2; D perhaps matches TRBD1 (5 bases). V lost 5 bases and J lost 5, with 15 bases in between. The germline CDR1 and CDR2 sequences are SEHNR and FQNEAQ (reference sequence). This CDR3 spans 14 amino acids.

In its sample, this clone was seen a few times. This sequence joins TRBV13 and TRBJ1-1; D remains ambiguous. V was clipped by 5 bases and J by 2 bases, with 6 bases between them. Germline CDR1 is PRHDT and CDR2 is FYEKMQ (reference sequence). The CDR3 length is 12 residues. This CDR3 reads CASSPFNTEAFF. The CDR3 DNA reads TGTGCCAGCAGCCCTTTTAACACTGAAGCTTTCTTT.

The chain recombines TRBV6-1 with TRBJ2-5; D unclear. CDR1 MNHNS and CDR2 SASEGT come from the germline V gene. The CDR3 has 13 residues. The germline V and J ends were trimmed by 6 bases and 2 bases, with 10 bases remaining between them. The CDR3 DNA sequence: TGTGCCAGCAGCTTGGAGTTACAAGAGACCCAGTACTTC. Its translation: CASSLELQETQYF.

V gene TRBV4-1 combines with J gene TRBJ1-2; tentatively, D is TRBD1 (5 bases). This CDR3 is built from 14 residues. Between the trimmed V and J ends, which lost 2 bases and 8 bases, there was a span of 15 bases. The germline CDR1 and CDR2 sequences are MGHRA and YSYEKL. CDR3 region: CASSQPSGGRGYTF. The CDR3 bases are TGCGCCAGCAGCCAACCCTCGGGGGGGAGAGGCTACACCTTC.

The chain recombines TRBV7-9 with TRBJ2-5; D uncertain. V gave up 5 bases and J gave up 2 bases, with 6 bases separating them. Germline lookup yields CDR1 SEHNR and CDR2 FQNEAQ (reference sequence). The CDR3 spans 12 residues. The CDR3 region has the DNA TGTGCCAGCAGCCCTATACAAGAGACCCAGTACTTC. Amino acids: CASSPIQETQYF. Based on the CDR3 plus reference TRBV7-9 and TRBJ2-5, the full variable domain is DTGVSQNPRHKITKRGQNVTFRCDPISEHNRLYWYRQTLGQGPEFLTYFQNEAQLEKSRLLSDRFSAERPKGSFSTLEIQRTEQGDSAMYLCASSPIQETQYFGPGTRLLVL.

The chain recombines TRBV28 with TRBJ2-7; 8 bases agree with TRBD1. The CDR3 has 11 amino acids. Trimming at V came to 3 bases and at J to 11 bases, leaving 3 bases not matched to a gene. CDR1 and CDR2 from the germline V gene are MDHEN and SYDVKM. The CDR3 spells CASSLGDRKYF. Here the CDR3 DNA reads TGTGCCAGCAGTTTGGGGGACAGGAAGTACTTC.

This chain links TRBV5-4 with TRBJ1-3; TRBD1 matches 8 bases. Germline loops: CDR1 SGHNT, CDR2 YYREEE (reference sequence). The CDR3 is 14 amino acids. Germline trimming cut 1 base from V and 7 bases from J; bases unmatched to any gene: 4. The DNA for the CDR3 is TGTGCCAGCAGCTTGTCCAGGGGGCATAACACCATATATTTT. Its protein product is CASSLSRGHNTIYF.

This clone showed up just a few times. The V and J genes are TRBV5-4 and TRBJ2-3, with a possible D match to TRBD2 (5 bases). CDR3 size: 16 residues. V lost 0 bases and J 6 bases, leaving 17 bases between the germline ends. Germline V CDR1 and CDR2: SGHNT, YYREEE (reference sequence). CDR3 protein: CASSLARLASTDTQYF. The CDR3 DNA reads TGTGCCAGCAGCTTGGCTCGGCTAGCTAGTACGGATACGCAGTATTTT.

V gene TRBV9 combines with J gene TRBJ2-5, with 8 bases lining up with TRBD1. Germline loops: CDR1 SGDLS, CDR2 YYNGEE. This CDR3 has 14 amino acids. The junction had 6 bases not matched to a gene; V was cut back by 4 bases and J by 4 bases. In DNA, the CDR3 is TGTGCCAGCAGCACCGGACAGGGTGGAGAGACCCAGTACTTC. Translating it yields CASSTGQGGETQYF.

V usage is TRBV6-1 and J usage is TRBJ2-3; 8 bases line up with TRBD2. This CDR3 is 16 amino acids long. The germline CDR1 and CDR2 sequences are MNHNS and SASEGT. The trim removed 4 bases at V and 2 bases at J, leaving 8 bases unmatched. This chain's CDR3 is CASSALSGVHTDTQYF. In nucleotides, the CDR3 is TGTGCCAGCAGTGCCCTTAGCGGGGTCCACACAGATACGCAGTATTTT.

The rearrangement links TRBV5-4 to TRBJ2-5, with 14 bases matching TRBD2. Germline V gene data show CDR1 as SGHNT and CDR2 as YYREEE (reference sequence). This CDR3 contains 15 residues. Trimming cost V 4 bases and J 4 bases; bases outside gene matches: 3. As DNA, the CDR3 is TGTGCCAGCAGCAGACTAGCGGGGGGGCCAGAGACCCAGTACTTC. Translated, it gives CASSRLAGGPETQYF. Complete variable domain (other parts from reference TRBV5-4 and TRBJ2-5): ETGVTQSPTHLIKTRGQQVTLRCSSQSGHNTVSWYQQALGQGPQFIFQYYREEENGRGNFPPRFSGLQFPNYSSELNVNALELDDSALYLCASSRLAGGPETQYFGPGTRLLVL.

The count of this clone is one. This chain links TRBV25-1 with TRBJ1-1, with D unresolved. CDR3 length: 13 amino acids. Germline-derived CDR1 and CDR2 are MGHDK and SYGVNS. Trimming removed 9 bases at V and 1 base at J, with 12 bases between. The CDR3 here is CASRNPGNTEAFF. The CDR3 DNA follows: TGTGCCAGTAGAAATCCAGGGAACACTGAAGCTTTCTTT.

This clone was picked up one time. V and J are TRBV9 and TRBJ1-6; TRBD1 matches at 9 bases. After removal of 3 bases from V and 9 bases from J, the junction contained 1 base not matched to a gene. Germline V gives CDR1 SGDLS, CDR2 YYNGEE. The CDR3 loop spans 13 amino acids. The CDR3 DNA is TGTGCCAGCAGCGGGACAGGGGTTTCACCCCTCCACTTT. This sequence encodes CASSGTGVSPLHF.

The chain is built from TRBV19 and TRBJ2-5, with D possibly TRBD1 on 6 matching bases. The V and J ends lost 1 base and 3 bases respectively, with 6 bases between them. The CDR3 is 13 residues long. CDR1 LNHDA and CDR2 SQIVND come from the germline V gene (reference sequence). The CDR3 reads CASSIGQEETQYF. DNA for the CDR3: TGTGCCAGTAGTATAGGACAGGAAGAGACCCAGTACTTC.

The V and J genes are TRBV30 and TRBJ1-1; weak D call: TRBD1 (6 bases). V was trimmed by 2 bases and J by 1 base, leaving 14 bases between them. The CDR3 is made up of 15 amino acids. The germline V gene has CDR1 GTSNPN and CDR2 SVGIG (reference sequence). The CDR3 loop reads CAWSTGTPENTEAFF. The CDR3 coding sequence is TGTGCCTGGAGTACCGGGACACCCGAGAACACTGAAGCTTTCTTT.